This T cell receptor beta chain was captured by sequencing in a study of shared clonotypes between healthy human individuals. About this clone itself: Other DNA sequences in the same sample also yield this CDR3.

Naive CD8 cells were CD45RO-negative, positively selected for CCR7, excluding terminally differentiated effector memory CD45RA+ cells. The sorted-subset replicate PCRs were given 150 to 250 ng DNA, which is about 29,000 T cell genomes. Produced via immunoSEQ multiplex PCR; TCRdb's table is partial and in-frame only. The repertoire holds a few million clones, with just under 95% as singletons. V was pared by 3 bases and J by 7 bases, with 2 bases of the junction left unmatched. The CDR3 totals 15 residues. Germline CDR1 reads SGDLS; CDR2 reads YYNGEE. The chain couples TRBV9 to TRBJ2-1; 15 bases map to TRBD2. This receptor was obtained from a young man in good health. Some clones in this sample may be carry-over from other donors' samples. What was sequenced was naive CD8+ T cells from PBMCs. CDR3 coding DNA: TGTGCCAGCAGCGGGACTAGCGGGAGGGGGAATGAGCAGTTCTTC. This sequence encodes CASSGTSGRGNEQFF.